This TCR beta chain came from a study of T-cell reconstitution after alpha-beta-depleted transplantation in children. The CDR3 sequence is 14 residues long. The V gene's germline CDR1 is SGHRS and CDR2 YFSETQ. This sample's TCRbeta library carried unique molecular identifier barcodes. TCRdb redid the calling of the PCR reads with MiXCR, one entry per CDR3 protein. The table has over 100,000 distinct CDR3 sequences, around a tenth seen once. This clonotype was detected only a few times. Its specificity is unknown. Possible read error: a much larger clone is one base away. Study conclusions and caveats: Reports say that about two months after transplant, the alpha-beta T cells came out of several hundred graft clones that had expanded. From surviving recipient T cells and thymic progenitors came the high day-60 TCRbeta diversity observed in some patients. Fresh T-cell production supplied most of the T-cell counts and diversity seen one year after transplant.

This clonotype was sampled from a boy aged 2 to 9 with acute lymphoblastic leukemia, due to receive a stem cell transplant. J is TRBJ2-5 and V is TRBV5-1; no definite D call. The source material was PBMCs, sampled before TCRalphabeta/CD19-depleted stem cell transplant. The CDR3 spells CAISLYADQETQYF. As DNA, the CDR3 is TGCGCCATCAGCTTGTATGCGGACCAAGAGACCCAGTACTTC. The variable domain in full, completed from reference TRBV5-1 and TRBJ2-5, reads KAGVTQTPRYLIKTRGQQVTLSCSPISGHRSVSWYQQTPGQGLQFLFEYFSETQRNKGNFPGRFSGRQFSNSRSEMNVSTLELGDSALYLCAISLYADQETQYFGPGTRLLVL.